The entry that follows covers one T cell receptor beta chain sequence. There is no known antigen for this receptor. Since no conserved phenylalanine or tryptophan closes the CDR3, a read error is the likely cause. The DNA is left out, because the CDR3 cannot be placed on it with certainty; the CDR3 is given as TCRdb lists it. The CDR3 is made up of 13 amino acids, end residues included. Based on the germline V gene, the CDR1 and CDR2 sequences are MDHEN and SYDVKM. This sample is part of a study of tumor-infiltrating lymphocytes in oesophageal squamous cell carcinoma (dated by TCRdb to the mid-2010s). The protocol used for the library was PCR. Sequencing used an Illumina HiSeq 2000. TCRdb reprocessed the public reads (quality trimming at Q25 with fastp, clone calling with MiXCR) and kept in-frame beta chains. Each entry merges the rows of one CDR3 protein and shows their most common DNA and genes. The sample records just over 20,000 distinct CDR3 sequences, around 35% of which are singletons. The ten largest account for about 12% of the sample.

Sequences were obtained from esophageal tumor tissue. The clonotype comes from a male donor with esophageal squamous cell carcinoma. The chain is made from TRBV28 and TRBJ2-7; TRBD1, the table's D call, lacks a check against the DNA. CDR3 reads: CASSFGGGYTFGS.